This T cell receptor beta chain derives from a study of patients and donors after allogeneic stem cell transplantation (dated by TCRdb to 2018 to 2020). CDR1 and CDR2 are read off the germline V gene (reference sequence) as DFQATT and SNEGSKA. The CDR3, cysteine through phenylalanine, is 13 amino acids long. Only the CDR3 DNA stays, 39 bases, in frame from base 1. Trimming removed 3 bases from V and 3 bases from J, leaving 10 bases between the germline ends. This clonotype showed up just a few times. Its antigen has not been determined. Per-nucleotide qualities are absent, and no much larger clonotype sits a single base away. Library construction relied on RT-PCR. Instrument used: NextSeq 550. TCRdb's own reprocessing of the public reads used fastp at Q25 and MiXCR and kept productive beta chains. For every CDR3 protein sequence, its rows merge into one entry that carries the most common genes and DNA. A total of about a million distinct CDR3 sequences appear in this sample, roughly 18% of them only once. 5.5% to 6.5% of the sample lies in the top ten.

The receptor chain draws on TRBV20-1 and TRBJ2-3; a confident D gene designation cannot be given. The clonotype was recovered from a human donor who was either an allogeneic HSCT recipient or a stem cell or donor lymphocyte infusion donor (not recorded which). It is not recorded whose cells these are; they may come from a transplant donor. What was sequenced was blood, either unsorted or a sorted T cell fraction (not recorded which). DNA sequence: TGCAGTGCTAGCCCAGCCTTGACAGATACGCAGTATTTT. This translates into CSASPALTDTQYF.